The clone carrying this T cell receptor (beta chain) turned up a few times. RNA transcripts gave rise to amplified TCR beta CDR3 regions. During a first-round RT-PCR of the TCR CDR3, the HTBI primer set was used. TCRdb reanalysed the multiplex PCR reads using MiXCR and keeps one entry per CDR3 protein. This table has about 360,000 distinct CDR3 sequences, roughly 25% appearing once. The ends were cut back, 6 bases at V and 3 bases at J, with 12 bases in the middle. The CDR3 loop spans 13 amino acids. The source of the sample is a study of T cells in Graves' hyperthyroidism and ophthalmopathy. Each diagnosis drew on symptoms, thyroxine, TRAb, thyroid ultrasound and orbital computed tomography findings.

The chain employs TRBV12-3 or TRBV12-4 and TRBJ2-7; D may be TRBD2 (6 bases). Input material: blood. This clonotype originated in a man between 50 and 59 years old with Graves' hyperthyroidism. The CDR3 bases are TGTGCCAGCAGATATGCCGGGAGCTACGAGCAGTACTTC. Its translation: CASRYAGSYEQYF.